The 26 T cell receptor beta chains below all came from one sample that was sequenced in a study of blood T cell repertoires in COVID-19. Some clones are missing from TCRdb's copy, which holds only in-frame ones; the method was immunoSEQ multiplex PCR. This sample has tens of thousands of clones, with roughly 84% found just once. The sample taken for sequencing was peripheral blood. The receptors were sampled from a man aged 45-60 years with active COVID-19.

The V call is TRBV3-1 (or the pseudogene TRBV3-2), the J call TRBJ2-1; 8 nucleotides line up with TRBD2. Germline V gene sequence: CDR1 LGHDT, CDR2 YNNKEL (reference sequence). Unmatched junction bases numbered 8, after V lost 7 bases and J lost 6 bases. The CDR3 runs 14 residues. The CDR3 DNA sequence: TGTGCCAGCAAATTAGCGGGGACCGGCAATGAGCAGTTCTTC. Encoded protein: CASKLAGTGNEQFF.

This rearrangement joins TRBV27 to TRBJ1-4, with D possibly TRBD1 on 5 matching bases. The germline V gene encodes CDR1 MNHEY and CDR2 SMNVEV (reference sequence). This CDR3 has 16 residues. V lost 0 bases and J 0 bases, leaving 8 bases between the germline ends. CDR3 amino acids: CASSLSGGATNEKLFF. The CDR3 DNA is TGTGCCAGCAGTTTATCGGGGGGGGCAACTAATGAAAAACTGTTTTTT.

This chain links TRBV11-2 with TRBJ2-7; 8 bases are shared with TRBD1. CDR1 and CDR2 from the germline V gene are SGHAT and FQNNGV. V was pared by 0 bases and J by 4 bases, with 8 bases of the junction left unmatched. The CDR3 covers 16 residues. The CDR3 here is CASSLDPGTGTYEQYF. As DNA, the CDR3 is TGTGCCAGCAGCTTAGACCCCGGGACAGGAACATACGAGCAGTACTTC.

This clone was recorded once. The chain combines TRBV25-1 with TRBJ1-1; 7 bases agree with TRBD1. The CDR3 length is 14 residues. V lost 5 bases, J lost 7 bases, and 10 bases stayed unmatched. Germline V lookup: CDR1 MGHDK, CDR2 SYGVNS. CDR3 in amino acids: CASSSHFRDSEAFF. The CDR3 DNA sequence: TGTGCCAGCAGTTCTCACTTCCGGGACAGTGAAGCTTTCTTT. Supplemented by reference TRBV25-1 and TRBJ1-1, the full variable domain reads EADIYQTPRYLVIGTGKKITLECSQTMGHDKMYWYQQDPGMELHLIHYSYGVNSTEKGDLSSESTVSRIRTEHFPLTLESARPSHTSQYLCASSSHFRDSEAFFGQGTRLTVV.

V and J are TRBV11-2 and TRBJ1-2; D not resolved. This CDR3 has 15 residues. V lost 0 bases to trimming and J lost 6 bases, with 14 bases between them. Germline-derived CDR1 and CDR2 are SGHAT and FQNNGV. CDR3 region: CASSLDLGRSDGYTF. The CDR3 DNA sequence: TGTGCCAGCAGCTTAGATTTGGGCCGTTCGGATGGCTACACCTTC.

This chain uses TRBV27 with TRBJ2-7; 8 bases are shared with TRBD2. This CDR3 spans 21 amino acids. CDR1 is MNHEY, CDR2 SMNVEV, per germline (reference sequence). The J segment lost 4 bases and the V segment lost 2 bases, leaving 25 bases of the junction unmatched. Here the CDR3 reads CASSLTVQPGRREGLGYEQYF. The CDR3 DNA reads TGTGCCAGCAGTTTAACCGTACAACCGGGACGCCGGGAGGGTTTAGGTTACGAGCAGTACTTC.

The chain employs TRBV5-6 and TRBJ2-3, with 10 bases lining up with TRBD2. V dropped 6 bases and J dropped 5; count of bases not matched to a gene: 15. The CDR3 is 17 amino acids. Germline V gives CDR1 SGHDT, CDR2 YYEEEE. CDR3 protein: CASIRASGGHRGDTQYF. The DNA for the CDR3 is TGTGCCAGCATTAGGGCTAGCGGGGGCCACAGGGGAGATACGCAGTATTTT.

About this clone: The junction does not match germline at one end; this may be a read error. This sequence joins TRBV7-7 and TRBJ2-5, with 7 bases identical to TRBD2. This CDR3 region has 14 residues. CDR1 is SSHAT and CDR2 is FNYEAQ in the germline V gene (reference sequence). This CDR3 is CASSLSTGGETQYF. CDR3 nucleotide sequence: TGTGCTAGCAGCTTATCGACGGGGGGAGAGACCCAGTACTTC.

Only a few counts were recorded for this clone. The chain joins TRBV27 to TRBJ1-4; D remains ambiguous. The CDR3 has 14 amino acids. V lost 8 bases, J lost 3 bases, and 13 bases lay in between. Germline CDR1 MNHEY, CDR2 SMNVEV (reference sequence). The CDR3 coding sequence is TGTGCCAGCCGGGGTGGAGGACCTAATGAAAAACTGTTTTTT. As protein: CASRGGGPNEKLFF.

The chain is built from TRBV7-9 and TRBJ2-6; no clear D. CDR3 length: 14 residues. Germline-derived CDR1 and CDR2 are SEHNR and FQNEAQ (reference sequence). V gave up 5 bases and J gave up 0 bases, with 5 bases separating them. The CDR3 region has the DNA TGTGCCAGCAGCCATCCCTCTGGGGCCAACGTCCTGACTTTC. Translating it yields CASSHPSGANVLTF.

The V and J genes are TRBV2 and TRBJ1-5; D possibly corresponds to TRBD1 (6 bases). Per the germline V gene, CDR1 is SNHLY and CDR2 is FYNNEI. The V end lost 6 bases, the J end lost 0 bases, and 15 bases lay between the germline ends. This CDR3 has 16 amino acids. CDR3 bases: TGTGCCAGCAGAAAAGGGGACAACAATAGCAATCAGCCCCAGCATTTT. Its protein product is CASRKGDNNSNQPQHF.

The chain links TRBV7-9 to TRBJ2-7; TRBD1 matches 9 bases. The CDR3 consists of 14 residues. Germline assignment: CDR1 SEHNR and CDR2 FQNEAQ (reference sequence). The junction had 5 bases not matched to a gene; V was cut back by 5 bases and J by 3 bases. CDR3 amino acids: CASSPPGQGYEQYF. In DNA, the CDR3 is TGTGCCAGCAGCCCCCCGGGACAGGGCTACGAGCAGTACTTC.

The chain couples TRBV2 to TRBJ2-5; D is ambiguous. The CDR3 has 13 residues. CDR1 and CDR2 from the germline V gene are SNHLY and FYNNEI. V was trimmed by 3 bases and J by 0 bases, leaving 5 bases between them. The CDR3 sequence: CASSDRDQETQYF. CDR3 sequence (DNA): TGTGCCAGCAGTGATCGGGACCAAGAGACCCAGTACTTC.

V and J are TRBV6-2 or TRBV6-3 and TRBJ2-1; D perhaps matches TRBD2 (6 bases). CDR1 is MNHEY, CDR2 SVGEGT, per germline. Trimming pared 0 bases from V and 7 bases from J, leaving 19 bases between. CDR3 size: 17 residues. In nucleotides, the CDR3 is TGTGCCAGCAGTTACTCGAAGTTCCAGGGAGGTGGAAATGAGCAGTTCTTC. Its protein product is CASSYSKFQGGGNEQFF.

This clone was counted once. This chain joins TRBV6-6 and TRBJ2-7; the D gene is possibly TRBD2 (6 bases). V dropped 10 bases and J dropped 6 bases, with 22 bases sitting between them. Germline assignment: CDR1 MNHNY and CDR2 SVGAGI (reference sequence). The CDR3 extends over 14 amino acids. In nucleotides, the CDR3 is TGTGCCACCGCTGGGGACTTATCCTGGGTCGAGCAGTACTTC. Translating it yields CATAGDLSWVEQYF.

The chain uses TRBV30 and TRBJ2-7; D is unclear. The CDR3 length is 11 residues. V lost 4 bases and J 3 bases, leaving 7 bases between the germline ends. Per the germline V gene, CDR1 is GTSNPN and CDR2 is SVGIG (reference sequence). For the CDR3, the DNA is TGTGCCTGGACACAGAGCTACGAGCAGTACTTC. This codes for CAWTQSYEQYF.

The chain recombines TRBV5-4 with TRBJ1-3, with D unresolved. Germline CDR1 reads SGHNT; CDR2 reads YYREEE (reference sequence). The CDR3 sequence is 16 residues long. Between the trimmed V and J ends, which lost 1 base and 0 bases, there was a span of 11 bases. DNA of the CDR3: TGTGCCAGCAGCTTGCGGCAGGACTTCTCTGGAAACACCATATATTTT. Translating it yields CASSLRQDFSGNTIYF.

This clone has only a few counts. The CDR3 loop is CASSILAGTTDTQYF. CDR3 in DNA: TGTGCCAGCAGCATCTTAGCGGGAACCACAGATACGCAGTATTTT. J is TRBJ2-3 and V is TRBV6-2 or TRBV6-3, with 8 bases aligning to TRBD2. The CDR3 is 15 amino acids. Germline trimming cut 6 bases from V and 2 bases from J; bases unmatched to any gene: 7. Per germline, CDR1 MNHEY and CDR2 SVGEGT.

With regard to this clone: At one end, the junction sequence differs from germline, possibly due to a read error. V is TRBV2 and J is TRBJ2-7; 10 bases align to TRBD1. The CDR3 contains 13 residues. CDR1 and CDR2 (germline): SNHLY, FYNNEI. The CDR3 here is CASRLLDRGPHDF. DNA for the CDR3: TGTGCCAGCCGGCTCCTTGACAGGGGGCCCCATGACTTC. Supplemented by reference TRBV2 and TRBJ2-7, the full variable domain reads EPEVTQTPSHQVTQMGQEVILRCVPISNHLYFYWYRQILGQKVEFLVSFYNNEISEKSEIFDDQFSVERPDGSNFTLKIRSTKLEDSAMYFCASRLLDRGPHDFGPGTRLTVT.

The J gene is TRBJ2-7, the V gene TRBV28; D gene ambiguous. With 3 bases removed from V and 3 bases from J, the gap between germline ends came to 6 bases. The CDR3 has 12 residues. The V gene's germline CDR1 is MDHEN and CDR2 SYDVKM. CDR3 amino acids: CASSLGLYEQYF. The DNA of the CDR3 is TGTGCCAGCAGTTTGGGCCTCTACGAGCAGTACTTC. Variable domain in full (rest from reference TRBV28 and TRBJ2-7): DVKVTQSSRYLVKRTGEKVFLECVQDMDHENMFWYRQDPGLGLRLIYFSYDVKMKEKGDIPEGYSVSREKKERFSLILESASTNQTSMYLCASSLGLYEQYFGPGTRLTVT.

By frequency in the sample, this clone is hyperexpanded (1% or more). The gene calls are TRBV7-2 and TRBJ2-1, with 10 bases matching TRBD2. Germline V lookup: CDR1 SGHTA, CDR2 FQGNSA. Trimming cost V 9 bases and J 12 bases; bases outside gene matches: 14. This CDR3 is 14 amino acids long. CDR3 in amino acids: CASKTSGTPTGQFF. The CDR3 DNA sequence: TGTGCCAGTAAAACTAGCGGGACCCCAACAGGGCAGTTCTTC.

V and J are TRBV5-6 and TRBJ1-1, with TRBD1 matching over 8 bases. Germline values: CDR1 SGHDT, CDR2 YYEEEE. V was clipped by 5 bases and J by 4 bases; unmatched bases: 7. There are 14 residues in the CDR3. The CDR3 region is CASSSQGGSTEAFF. The CDR3 region has the DNA TGTGCCAGCAGTTCACAGGGGGGGAGCACTGAAGCTTTCTTT.

This clone appeared a single time. The V and J genes are TRBV6-5 and TRBJ2-2, with D possibly being TRBD2 (5 bases). CDR3 size: 15 residues. The V end was cut by 5 bases, the J end by 2 bases, with 12 bases between. The germline CDR1 and CDR2 sequences are MNHEY and SVGAGI. The DNA for the CDR3 is TGTGCCAGCAGTCGGGCGGGCAGAAACACCGGGGAGCTGTTTTTT. Translated, it gives CASSRAGRNTGELFF.

The chain employs TRBV4-2 and TRBJ1-2, with D tentatively TRBD1 (6 bases). From germline, CDR1 is LGHNA and CDR2 YNFKEQ. The CDR3 sequence is 13 residues long. The V end lost 4 bases, the J end lost 6 bases, and 12 bases lay between the germline ends. The chain's CDR3 is CASSPAPGDGYTF. CDR3 bases: TGTGCCAGCAGCCCAGCTCCAGGGGATGGCTACACCTTC.

The chain joins TRBV23-1 to TRBJ1-1; D gene ambiguous. TRBV23-1 is an ORF for which the function is uncertain. V was clipped by 4 bases and J by 0 bases, with 6 bases between them. CDR3 length: 13 residues. The CDR3 DNA reads TGCGCCAGCAGTCTGGCAGTGAACACTGAAGCTTTCTTT. The encoded protein is CASSLAVNTEAFF.

The chain recombines TRBV6-2 or TRBV6-3 with TRBJ2-7, with TRBD2 identical over 8 bases. Per germline, CDR1 MNHEY and CDR2 SVGEGT. The length of the CDR3 is 15 residues. Trimming at V came to 6 bases and at J to 3 bases, leaving 10 bases not matched to a gene. DNA of the CDR3: TGTGCCAGCAGCCCTGTAGCGGGGAAATACTACGAGCAGTACTTC. Translated: CASSPVAGKYYEQYF.